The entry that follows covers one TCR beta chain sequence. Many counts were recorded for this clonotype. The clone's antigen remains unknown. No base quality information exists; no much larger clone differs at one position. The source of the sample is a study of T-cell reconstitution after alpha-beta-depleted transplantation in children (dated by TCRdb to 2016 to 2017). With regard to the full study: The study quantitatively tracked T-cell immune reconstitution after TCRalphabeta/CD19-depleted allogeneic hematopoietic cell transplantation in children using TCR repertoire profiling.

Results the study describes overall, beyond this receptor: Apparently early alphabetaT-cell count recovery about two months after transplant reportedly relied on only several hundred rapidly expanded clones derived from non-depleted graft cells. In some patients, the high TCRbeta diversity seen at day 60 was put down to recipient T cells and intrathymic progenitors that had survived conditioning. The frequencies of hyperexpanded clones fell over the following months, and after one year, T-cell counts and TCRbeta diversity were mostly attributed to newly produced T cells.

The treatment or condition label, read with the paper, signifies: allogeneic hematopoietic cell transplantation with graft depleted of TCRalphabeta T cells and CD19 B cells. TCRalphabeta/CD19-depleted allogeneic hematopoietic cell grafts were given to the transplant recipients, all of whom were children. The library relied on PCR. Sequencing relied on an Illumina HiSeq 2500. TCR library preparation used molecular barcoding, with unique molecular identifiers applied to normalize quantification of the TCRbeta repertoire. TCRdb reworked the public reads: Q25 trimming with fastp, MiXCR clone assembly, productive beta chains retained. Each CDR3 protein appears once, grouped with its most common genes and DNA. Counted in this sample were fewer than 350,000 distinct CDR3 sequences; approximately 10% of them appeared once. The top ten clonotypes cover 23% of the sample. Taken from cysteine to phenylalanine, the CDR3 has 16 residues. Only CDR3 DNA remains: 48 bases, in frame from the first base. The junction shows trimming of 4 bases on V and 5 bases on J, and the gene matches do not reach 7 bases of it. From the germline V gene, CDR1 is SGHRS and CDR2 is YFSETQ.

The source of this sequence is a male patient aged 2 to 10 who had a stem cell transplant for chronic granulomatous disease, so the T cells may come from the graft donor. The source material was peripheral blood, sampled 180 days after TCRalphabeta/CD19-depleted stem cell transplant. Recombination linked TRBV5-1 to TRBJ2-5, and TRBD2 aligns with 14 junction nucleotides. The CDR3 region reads CASSTGLAGGMETQYF. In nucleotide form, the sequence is TGCGCCAGCAGCACAGGACTAGCGGGAGGAATGGAGACCCAGTACTTC.